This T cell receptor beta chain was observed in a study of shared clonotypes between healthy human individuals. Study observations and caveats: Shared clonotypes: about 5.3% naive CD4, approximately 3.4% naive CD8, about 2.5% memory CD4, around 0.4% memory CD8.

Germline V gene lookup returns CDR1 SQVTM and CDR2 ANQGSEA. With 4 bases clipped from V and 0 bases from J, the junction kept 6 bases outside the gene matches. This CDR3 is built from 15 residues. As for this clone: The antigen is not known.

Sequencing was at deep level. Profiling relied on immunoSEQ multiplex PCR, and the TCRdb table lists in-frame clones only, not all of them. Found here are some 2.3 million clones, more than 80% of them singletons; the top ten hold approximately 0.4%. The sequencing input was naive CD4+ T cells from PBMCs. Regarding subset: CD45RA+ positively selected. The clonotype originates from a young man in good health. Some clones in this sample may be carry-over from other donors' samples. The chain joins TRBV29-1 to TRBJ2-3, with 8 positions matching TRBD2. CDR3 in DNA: TGCAGCGTTGTTTCGACTAGCGTTAGCACAGATACGCAGTATTTT. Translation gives CSVVSTSVSTDTQYF.